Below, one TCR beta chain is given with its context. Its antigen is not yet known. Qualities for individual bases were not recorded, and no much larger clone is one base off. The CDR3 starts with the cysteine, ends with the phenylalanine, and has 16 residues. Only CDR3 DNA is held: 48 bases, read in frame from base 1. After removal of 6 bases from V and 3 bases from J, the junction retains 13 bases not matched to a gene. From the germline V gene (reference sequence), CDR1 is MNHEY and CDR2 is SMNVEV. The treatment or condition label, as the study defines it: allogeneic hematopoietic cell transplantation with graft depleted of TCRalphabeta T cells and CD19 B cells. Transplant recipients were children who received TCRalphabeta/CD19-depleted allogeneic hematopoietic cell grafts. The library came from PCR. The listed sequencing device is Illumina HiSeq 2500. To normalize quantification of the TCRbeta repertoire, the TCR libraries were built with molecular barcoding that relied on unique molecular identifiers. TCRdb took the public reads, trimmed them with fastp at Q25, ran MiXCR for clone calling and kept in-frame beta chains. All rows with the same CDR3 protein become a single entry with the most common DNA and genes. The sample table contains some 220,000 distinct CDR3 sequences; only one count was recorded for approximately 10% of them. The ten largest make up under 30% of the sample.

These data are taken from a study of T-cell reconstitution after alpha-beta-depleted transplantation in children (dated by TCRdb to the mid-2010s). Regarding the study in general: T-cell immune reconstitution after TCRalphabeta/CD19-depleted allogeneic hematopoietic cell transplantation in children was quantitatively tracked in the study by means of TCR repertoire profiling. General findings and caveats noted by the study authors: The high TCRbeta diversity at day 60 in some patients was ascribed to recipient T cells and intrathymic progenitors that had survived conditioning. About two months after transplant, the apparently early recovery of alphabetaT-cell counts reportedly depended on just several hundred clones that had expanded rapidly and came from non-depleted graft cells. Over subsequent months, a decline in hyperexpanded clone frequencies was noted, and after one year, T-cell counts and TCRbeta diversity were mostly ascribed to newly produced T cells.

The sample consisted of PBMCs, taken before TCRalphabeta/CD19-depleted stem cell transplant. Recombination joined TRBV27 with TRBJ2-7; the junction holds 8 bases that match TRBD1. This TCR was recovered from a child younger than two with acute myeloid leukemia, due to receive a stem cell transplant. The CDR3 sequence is CASSPTWTGTNYEQYF. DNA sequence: TGTGCCAGCAGCCCCACCTGGACAGGGACGAACTACGAGCAGTACTTC.